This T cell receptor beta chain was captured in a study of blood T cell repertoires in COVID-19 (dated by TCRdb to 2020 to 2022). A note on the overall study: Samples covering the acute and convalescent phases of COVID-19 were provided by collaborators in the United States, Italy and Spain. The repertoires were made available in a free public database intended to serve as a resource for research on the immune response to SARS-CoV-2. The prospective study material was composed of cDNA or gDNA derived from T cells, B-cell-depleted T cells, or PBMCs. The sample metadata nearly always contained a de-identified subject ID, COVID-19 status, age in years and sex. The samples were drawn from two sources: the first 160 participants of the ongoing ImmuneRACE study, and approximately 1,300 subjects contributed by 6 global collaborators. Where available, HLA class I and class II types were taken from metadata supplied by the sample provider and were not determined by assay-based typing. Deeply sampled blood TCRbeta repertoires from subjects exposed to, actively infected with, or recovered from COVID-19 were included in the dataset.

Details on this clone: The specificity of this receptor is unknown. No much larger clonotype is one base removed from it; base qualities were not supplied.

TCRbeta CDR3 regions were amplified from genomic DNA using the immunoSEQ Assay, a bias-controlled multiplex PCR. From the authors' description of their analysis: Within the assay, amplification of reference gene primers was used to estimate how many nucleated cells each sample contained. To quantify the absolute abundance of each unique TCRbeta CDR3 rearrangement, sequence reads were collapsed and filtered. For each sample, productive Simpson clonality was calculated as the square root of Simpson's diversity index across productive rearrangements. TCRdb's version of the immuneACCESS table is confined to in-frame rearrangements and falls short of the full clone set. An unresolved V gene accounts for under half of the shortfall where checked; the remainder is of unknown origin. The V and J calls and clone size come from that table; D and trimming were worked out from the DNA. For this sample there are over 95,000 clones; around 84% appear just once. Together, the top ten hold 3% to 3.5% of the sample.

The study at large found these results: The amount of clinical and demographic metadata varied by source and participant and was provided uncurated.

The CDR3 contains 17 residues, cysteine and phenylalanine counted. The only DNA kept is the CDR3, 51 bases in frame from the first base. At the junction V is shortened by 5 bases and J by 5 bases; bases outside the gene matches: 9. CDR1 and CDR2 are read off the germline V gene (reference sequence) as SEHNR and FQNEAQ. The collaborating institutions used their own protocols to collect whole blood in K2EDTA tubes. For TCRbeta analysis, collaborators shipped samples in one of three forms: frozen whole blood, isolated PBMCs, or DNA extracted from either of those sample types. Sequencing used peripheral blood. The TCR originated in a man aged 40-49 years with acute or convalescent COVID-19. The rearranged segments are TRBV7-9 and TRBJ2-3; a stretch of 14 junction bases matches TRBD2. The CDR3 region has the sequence CASSPGRLAGGIDTQYF. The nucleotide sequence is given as TGTGCCAGCAGCCCCGGACGACTAGCGGGGGGGATAGATACGCAGTATTTT. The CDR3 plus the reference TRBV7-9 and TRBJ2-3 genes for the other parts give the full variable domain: DTGVSQNPRHKITKRGQNVTFRCDPISEHNRLYWYRQTLGQGPEFLTYFQNEAQLEKSRLLSDRFSAERPKGSFSTLEIQRTEQGDSAMYLCASSPGRLAGGIDTQYFGPGTRLTVL.